The rows below give T cell receptor beta chains drawn from one sample of a study of blood T cell repertoires in COVID-19. Produced via immunoSEQ multiplex PCR; TCRdb's table is partial and in-frame only. The table records under 250,000 clones, roughly 88% of them present only once. The sequencing input was PBMCs or T cells enriched from blood (not recorded which). All receptors come from a woman between 25 and 40 years old who had been exposed to COVID-19. Both conserved end residues are part of each CDR3. D genes are given only for firm matches. Only some rows state a clone size, as once, few, many or a class for expanded clones.

j_gene	abundance	d_gene	v_gene	CDR3nt	CDR3aa
TRBJ2-2	-	-	TRBV6-5	TGTGCCAGCAGTTACTCCGTAGACACCGGGGAGCTGTTTTTT	CASSYSVDTGELFF
TRBJ1-2	few	TRBD1	TRBV5-5	TGTGCCAGCAGCAGCGGACAGGGGGCGGTTAACTATGGCTACACCTTC	CASSSGQGAVNYGYTF
TRBJ1-3	-	-	TRBV7-2	TGTGCCAGCAGCTTTGACAACTCTGGAAACACCATATATTTT	CASSFDNSGNTIYF
TRBJ2-7	-	-	TRBV7-2	TGTGCCAGCAGCTTGGACAGAAACGACAGGCCCGAGCAGTACTTC	CASSLDRNDRPEQYF
TRBJ2-7	-	-	TRBV4-1	TGCGCCAGCAGCCAAGAGCTCAGTCCCGAGCAGTACTTC	CASSQELSPEQYF
TRBJ1-2	-	TRBD1	TRBV7-8	TGTGCCAGCAGCTCCCGGGAACCGGCCAGGGGGGGCTACACCTTC	CASSSREPARGGYTF
TRBJ2-2	-	TRBD1	TRBV30	TGTGCCTGGCGGACAGGACTGAACACCGGGGAGCTGTTTTTT	CAWRTGLNTGELFF
TRBJ2-1	-	TRBD1	TRBV5-1	TGCGCCAGCAGCTTGGCGAGACAGGGGAGTGTACGGTTCTTC	CASSLARQGSVRFF
TRBJ2-7	-	-	TRBV2	TGTGCCAGCAGTGGCACAGTTTACGAGCAGTACTTC	CASSGTVYEQYF
TRBJ2-7	-	TRBD1	TRBV23-1	TGCGCCAGCAGTCTGAGGGACAGGAGCCTAGAGTCCGAGCAGTACTTC	CASSLRDRSLESEQYF
TRBJ1-1	-	TRBD1	TRBV10-2	TGCGCCAGCAGTGCGCCGGGACAGGGGATTAACACTGAAGCTTTCTTT	CASSAPGQGINTEAFF